The following is a TCR beta chain sequence with its context. Its antigen is not identified. Germline V CDR1 and CDR2: SGHDN, FVKESK. The CDR3 runs 15 residues. The trim removed 4 bases at V and 1 base at J, leaving 5 bases unmatched. The repertoire was sequenced with immunoSEQ multiplex PCR; TCRdb's copy has only in-frame clones and lacks some. The data hold approximately 10,000 clones, with approximately 90% observed a single time. The record originates from a study of STAT3 mutations in large granular lymphocyte leukemia. Overall study results and limits: Every T-cell large granular lymphocyte leukemia patient had at least one immunodominant TCR beta clonotype. Differing intervals and regimens complicate linking therapy response to clone burden. Clonal expansion was inferred from samples taken at other timepoints. Some patients had persisting codominant clonotypes that could mask small clones.

The sequencing sample was made of peripheral blood mononuclear cells. This chain links TRBV14 with TRBJ2-7; TRBD1 agrees at 9 bases. The receptor comes from a man in his 60s with T-cell large granular lymphocyte leukemia. Some clones in this sample may be carry-over from other donors' samples. DNA of the CDR3: TGTGCCAGCAGCCGGGACAGGGTCTCGTCCTACGAGCAGTACTTC. Encoded protein: CASSRDRVSSYEQYF.